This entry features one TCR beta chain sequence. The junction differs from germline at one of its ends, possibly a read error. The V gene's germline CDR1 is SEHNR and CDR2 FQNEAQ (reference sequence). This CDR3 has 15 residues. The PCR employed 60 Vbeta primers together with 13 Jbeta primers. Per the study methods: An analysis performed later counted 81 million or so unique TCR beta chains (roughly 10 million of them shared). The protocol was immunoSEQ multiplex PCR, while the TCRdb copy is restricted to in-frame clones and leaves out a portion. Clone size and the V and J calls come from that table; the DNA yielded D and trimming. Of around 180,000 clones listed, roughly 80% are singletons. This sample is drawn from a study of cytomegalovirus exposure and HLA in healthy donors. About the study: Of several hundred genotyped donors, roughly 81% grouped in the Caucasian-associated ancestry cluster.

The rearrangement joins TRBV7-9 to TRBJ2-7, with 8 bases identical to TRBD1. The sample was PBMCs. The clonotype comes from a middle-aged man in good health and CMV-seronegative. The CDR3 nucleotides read TGTTCCAGCAGCTGGGGGACAGGCCTGCGGTACGAGCAGTACTTC. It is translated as CSSSWGTGLRYEQYF.